Presented here are 2 T cell receptor beta chains from one specimen sequenced in a study of neurological immune-mediated disorders. MiXCR was run by TCRdb on the 5' RACE reads, yielding one entry per CDR3 protein. Among some 60,000 distinct CDR3 sequences listed, about 10% were seen once. The time point here: longitudinal time-point 1 (baseline). Source material: PBMCs. These receptors all stem from a male donor with HTLV-1-associated myelopathy (HAM/TSP).

Regarding this clonotype: This clone may be a read error of a much larger clone one base away. V is TRBV29-1 and J is TRBJ2-1; TRBD1 matches 7 bases. Per germline, CDR1 SQVTM and CDR2 ANQGSEA. After removal of 7 bases from V and 5 bases from J, the junction contained 14 bases not matched to a gene. The CDR3 contains 15 residues. The chain's CDR3 is CSDRKGTVGNNEQFF. The CDR3 region has the DNA TGCAGCGACCGGAAAGGGACAGTGGGGAACAATGAGCAGTTCTTC.

This clonotype was seen at least ten times. At one end the junction does not follow the germline gene, possibly because of a read error. The genes are TRBV7-7 and TRBJ2-7; no definite D call. The CDR3 is 14 residues long. Germline CDR1 is SSHAT and CDR2 is FNYEAQ (reference sequence). The CDR3 loop reads CASSPAGSAYEQYF. The DNA for the CDR3 is TGTGCTAGCAGCCCGGCTGGCAGTGCCTACGAGCAGTACTTC.